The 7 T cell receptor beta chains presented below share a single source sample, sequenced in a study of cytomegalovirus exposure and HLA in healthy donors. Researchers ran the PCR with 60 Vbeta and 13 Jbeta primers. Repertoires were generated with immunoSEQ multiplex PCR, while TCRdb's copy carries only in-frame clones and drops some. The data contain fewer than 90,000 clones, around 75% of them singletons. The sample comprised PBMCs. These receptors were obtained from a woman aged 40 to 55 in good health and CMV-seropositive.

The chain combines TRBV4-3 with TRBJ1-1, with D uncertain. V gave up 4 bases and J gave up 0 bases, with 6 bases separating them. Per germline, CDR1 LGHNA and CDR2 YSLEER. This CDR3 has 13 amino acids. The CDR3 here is CASSLAVNTEAFF. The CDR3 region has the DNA TGCGCCAGCAGCCTCGCGGTGAACACTGAAGCTTTCTTT.

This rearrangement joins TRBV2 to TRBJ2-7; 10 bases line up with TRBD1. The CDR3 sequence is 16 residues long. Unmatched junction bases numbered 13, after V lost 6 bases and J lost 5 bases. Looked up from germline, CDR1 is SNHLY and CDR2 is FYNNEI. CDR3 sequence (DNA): TGTGCCAGCAGCTCTCCGGGACAGGGGTCTGTCCACGAGCAGTACTTC. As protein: CASSSPGQGSVHEQYF.

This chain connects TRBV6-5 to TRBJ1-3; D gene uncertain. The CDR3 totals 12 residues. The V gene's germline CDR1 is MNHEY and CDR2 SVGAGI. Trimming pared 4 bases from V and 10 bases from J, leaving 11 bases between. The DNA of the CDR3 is TGTGCCAGCAGTTCTACCAGGAGGACCATATATTTT. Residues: CASSSTRRTIYF.

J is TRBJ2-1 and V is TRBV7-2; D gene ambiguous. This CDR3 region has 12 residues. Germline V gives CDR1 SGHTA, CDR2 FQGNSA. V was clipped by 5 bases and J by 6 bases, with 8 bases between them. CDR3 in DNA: TGTGCCAGCAGCCCCTACCTCAATGAGCAGTTCTTC. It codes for CASSPYLNEQFF.

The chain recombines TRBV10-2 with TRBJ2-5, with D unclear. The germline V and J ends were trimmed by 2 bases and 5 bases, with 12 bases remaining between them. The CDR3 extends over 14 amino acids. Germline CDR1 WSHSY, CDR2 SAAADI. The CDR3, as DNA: TGCGCCAGCAGTGAGGACTTCCTCGGGGAGACCCAGTACTTC. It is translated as CASSEDFLGETQYF.

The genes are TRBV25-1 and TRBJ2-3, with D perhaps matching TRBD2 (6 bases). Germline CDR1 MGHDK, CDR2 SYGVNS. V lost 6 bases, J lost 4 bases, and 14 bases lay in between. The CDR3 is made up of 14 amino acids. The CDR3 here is CASSRPEGPDTQYF. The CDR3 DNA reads TGTGCCAGCAGCCGTCCGGAGGGACCAGATACGCAGTATTTT.

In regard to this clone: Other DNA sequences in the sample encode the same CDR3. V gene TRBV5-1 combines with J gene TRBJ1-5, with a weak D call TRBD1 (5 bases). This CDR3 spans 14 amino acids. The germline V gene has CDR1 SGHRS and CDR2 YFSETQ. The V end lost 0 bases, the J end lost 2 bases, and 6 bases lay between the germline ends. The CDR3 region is CASSLEGGNQPQHF. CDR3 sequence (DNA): TGCGCCAGCAGCTTGGAAGGGGGCAATCAGCCCCAGCATTTT.